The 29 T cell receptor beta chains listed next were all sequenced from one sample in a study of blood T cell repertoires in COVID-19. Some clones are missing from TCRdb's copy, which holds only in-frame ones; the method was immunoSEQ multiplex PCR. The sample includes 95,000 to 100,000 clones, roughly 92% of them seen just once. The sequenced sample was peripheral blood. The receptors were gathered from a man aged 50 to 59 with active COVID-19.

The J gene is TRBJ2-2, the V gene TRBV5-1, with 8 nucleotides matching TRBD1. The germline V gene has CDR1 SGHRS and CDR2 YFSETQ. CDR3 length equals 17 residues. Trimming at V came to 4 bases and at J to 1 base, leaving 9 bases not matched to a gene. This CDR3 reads CASSPQGGGLNTGELFF. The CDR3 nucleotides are TGCGCCAGCAGCCCACAGGGGGGAGGATTGAACACCGGGGAGCTGTTTTTT. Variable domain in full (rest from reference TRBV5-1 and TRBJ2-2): KAGVTQTPRYLIKTRGQQVTLSCSPISGHRSVSWYQQTPGQGLQFLFEYFSETQRNKGNFPGRFSGRQFSNSRSEMNVSTLELGDSALYLCASSPQGGGLNTGELFFGEGSRLTVL.

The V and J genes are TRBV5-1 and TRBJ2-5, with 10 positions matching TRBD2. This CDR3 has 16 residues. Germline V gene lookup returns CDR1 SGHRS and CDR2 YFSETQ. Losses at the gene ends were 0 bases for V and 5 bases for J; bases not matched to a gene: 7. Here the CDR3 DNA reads TGCGCCAGCAGCTTGGACGTAGCGGGAGGTCGGGAGACCCAGTACTTC. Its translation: CASSLDVAGGRETQYF.

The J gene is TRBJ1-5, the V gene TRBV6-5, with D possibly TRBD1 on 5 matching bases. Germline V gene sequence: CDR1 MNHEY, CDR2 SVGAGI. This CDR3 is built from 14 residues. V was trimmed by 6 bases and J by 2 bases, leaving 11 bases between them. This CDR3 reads CASSDSTRNQPQHF. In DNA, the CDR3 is TGTGCCAGCAGCGACAGCACTCGCAATCAGCCCCAGCATTTT.

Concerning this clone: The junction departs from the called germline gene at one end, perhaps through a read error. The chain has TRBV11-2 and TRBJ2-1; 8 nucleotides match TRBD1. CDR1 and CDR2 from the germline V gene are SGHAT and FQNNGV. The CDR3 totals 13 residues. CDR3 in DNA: TGTGCCAGCAGCTTAGCCTACCCGGGACAGGCCATCTTC. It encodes CASSLAYPGQAIF.

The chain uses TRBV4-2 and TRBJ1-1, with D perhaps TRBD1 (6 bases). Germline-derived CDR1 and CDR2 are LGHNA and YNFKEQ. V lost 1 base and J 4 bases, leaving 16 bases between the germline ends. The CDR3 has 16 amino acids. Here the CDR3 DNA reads TGTGCCAGCAGCCAAGGTGCGGAGGGGGGGGGCACTGAAGCTTTCTTT. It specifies CASSQGAEGGGTEAFF.

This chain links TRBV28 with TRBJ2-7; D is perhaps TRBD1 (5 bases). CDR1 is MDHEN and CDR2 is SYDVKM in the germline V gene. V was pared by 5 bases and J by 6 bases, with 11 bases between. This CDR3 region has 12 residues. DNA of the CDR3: TGTGCCAGCAGTCCCGTGGGGCGCGAGCAGTACTTC. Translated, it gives CASSPVGREQYF.

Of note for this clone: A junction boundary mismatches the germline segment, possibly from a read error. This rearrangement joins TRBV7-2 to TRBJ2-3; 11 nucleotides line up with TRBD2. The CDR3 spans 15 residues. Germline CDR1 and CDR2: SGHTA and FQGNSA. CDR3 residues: CASSLAGGSTYTQYF. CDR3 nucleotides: TGTGCCAGCAGCCTAGCGGGAGGCTCTACGTATACGCAGTATTTT.

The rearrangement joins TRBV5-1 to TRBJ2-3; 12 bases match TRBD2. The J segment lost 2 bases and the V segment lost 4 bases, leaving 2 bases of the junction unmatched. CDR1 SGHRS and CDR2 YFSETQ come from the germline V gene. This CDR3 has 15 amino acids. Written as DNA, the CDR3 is TGCGCCAGCAGCCTAGCGGGAGGGCCCACAGATACGCAGTATTTT. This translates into CASSLAGGPTDTQYF.

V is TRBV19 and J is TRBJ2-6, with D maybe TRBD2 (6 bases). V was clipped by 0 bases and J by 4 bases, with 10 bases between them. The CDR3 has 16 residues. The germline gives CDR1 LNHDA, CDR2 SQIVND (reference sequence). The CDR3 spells CASSIESGRGANVLTF. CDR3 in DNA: TGTGCCAGTAGTATAGAGTCTGGGAGGGGGGCCAACGTCCTGACTTTC.

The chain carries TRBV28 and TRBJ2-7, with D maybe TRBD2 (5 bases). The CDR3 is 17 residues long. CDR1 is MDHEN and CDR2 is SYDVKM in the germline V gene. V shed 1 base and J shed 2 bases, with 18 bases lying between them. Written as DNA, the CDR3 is TGTGCCAGCAGTTTATTTCCTAGGGTGGGAGAGGCCTACGAGCAGTACTTC. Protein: CASSLFPRVGEAYEQYF.

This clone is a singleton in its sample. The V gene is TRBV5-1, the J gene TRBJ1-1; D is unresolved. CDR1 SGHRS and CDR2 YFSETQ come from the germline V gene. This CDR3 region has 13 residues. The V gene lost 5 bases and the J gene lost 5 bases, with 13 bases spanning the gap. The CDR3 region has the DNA TGCGCCAGCAGATCTGAGTTACCAACTGAAGCTTTCTTT. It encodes CASRSELPTEAFF.

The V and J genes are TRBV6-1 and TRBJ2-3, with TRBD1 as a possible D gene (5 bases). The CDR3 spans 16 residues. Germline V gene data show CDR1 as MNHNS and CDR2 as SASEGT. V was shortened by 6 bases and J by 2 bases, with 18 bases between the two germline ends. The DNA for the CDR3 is TGTGCCAGCAGAGAAAAACTAAGACAGTTCACAGATACGCAGTATTTT. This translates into CASREKLRQFTDTQYF.

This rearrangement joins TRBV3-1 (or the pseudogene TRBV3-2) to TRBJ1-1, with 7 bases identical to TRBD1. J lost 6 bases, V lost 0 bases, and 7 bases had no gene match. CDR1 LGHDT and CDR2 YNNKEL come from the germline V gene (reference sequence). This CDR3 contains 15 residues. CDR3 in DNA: TGTGCCAGCAGCCAAGAAGGGACAGCCGGACCTGAAGCTTTCTTT. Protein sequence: CASSQEGTAGPEAFF.

The CDR3, as DNA: TGTGCCAGACTAGGGCTCTGGAGCTCTGGAAACACCATATATTTT. Protein product: CARLGLWSSGNTIYF. The rearrangement uses TRBV7-3 and TRBJ1-3; D gene uncertain. The CDR3 extends over 15 amino acids. Germline values: CDR1 SGHTA, CDR2 FQGTGA. Deletions cut 9 bases from V and 0 bases from J, with 15 bases between.

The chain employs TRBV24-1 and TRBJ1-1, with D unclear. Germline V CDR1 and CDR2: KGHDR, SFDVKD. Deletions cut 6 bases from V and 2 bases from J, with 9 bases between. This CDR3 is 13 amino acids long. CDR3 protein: CATSKGANTEAFF. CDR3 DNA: TGTGCCACCAGTAAGGGAGCAAACACTGAAGCTTTCTTT.

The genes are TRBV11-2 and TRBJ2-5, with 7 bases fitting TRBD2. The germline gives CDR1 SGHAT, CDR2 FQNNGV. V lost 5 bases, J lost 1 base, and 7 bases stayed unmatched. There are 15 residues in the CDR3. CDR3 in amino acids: CASSVGGKPQETQYF. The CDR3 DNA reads TGTGCCAGCAGCGTGGGGGGGAAACCCCAAGAGACCCAGTACTTC.

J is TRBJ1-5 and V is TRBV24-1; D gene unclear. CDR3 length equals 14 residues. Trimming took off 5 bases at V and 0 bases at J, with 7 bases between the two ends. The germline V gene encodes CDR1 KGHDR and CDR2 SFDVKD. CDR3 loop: CATSGGYSNQPQHF. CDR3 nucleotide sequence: TGTGCCACCAGTGGAGGGTATAGCAATCAGCCCCAGCATTTT.

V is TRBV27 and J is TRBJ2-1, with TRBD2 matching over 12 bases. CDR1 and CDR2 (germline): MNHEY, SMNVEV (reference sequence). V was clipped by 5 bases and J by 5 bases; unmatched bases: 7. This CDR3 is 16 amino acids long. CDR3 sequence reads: CASSPRTSGTNNEQFF. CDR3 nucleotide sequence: TGTGCCAGCAGTCCCAGGACTAGCGGGACCAACAATGAGCAGTTCTTC.

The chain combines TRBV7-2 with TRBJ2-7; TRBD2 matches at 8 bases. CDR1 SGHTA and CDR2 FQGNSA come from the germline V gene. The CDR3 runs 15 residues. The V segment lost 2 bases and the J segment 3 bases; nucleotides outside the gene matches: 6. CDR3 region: CASSLKAGEIYEQYF. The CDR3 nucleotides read TGTGCCAGCAGCTTAAAAGCGGGAGAGATCTACGAGCAGTACTTC.

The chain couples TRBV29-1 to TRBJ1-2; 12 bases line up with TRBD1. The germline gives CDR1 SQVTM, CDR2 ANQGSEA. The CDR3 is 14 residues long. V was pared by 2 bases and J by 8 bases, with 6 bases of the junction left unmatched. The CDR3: CSVERGQGASGYTF. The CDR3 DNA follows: TGCAGCGTTGAACGGGGACAGGGGGCTTCAGGCTACACCTTC.

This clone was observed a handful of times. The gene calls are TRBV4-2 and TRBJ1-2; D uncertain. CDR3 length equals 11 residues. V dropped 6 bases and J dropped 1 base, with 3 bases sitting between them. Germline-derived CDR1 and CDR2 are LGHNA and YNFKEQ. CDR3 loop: CASSSNYGYTF. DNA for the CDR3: TGTGCCAGCAGTAGTAACTATGGCTACACCTTC.

CDR3 bases: TGTGCCAGCAGCCCACTAGGACTAGCGTCCTACAATGAGCAGTTCTTC. Residues: CASSPLGLASYNEQFF. The chain employs TRBV4-2 and TRBJ2-1, with 9 bases aligning to TRBD2. The CDR3 contains 16 residues. Germline CDR1 reads LGHNA; CDR2 reads YNFKEQ. J was trimmed by 1 base and V by 4 bases; bases with no gene match: 5.

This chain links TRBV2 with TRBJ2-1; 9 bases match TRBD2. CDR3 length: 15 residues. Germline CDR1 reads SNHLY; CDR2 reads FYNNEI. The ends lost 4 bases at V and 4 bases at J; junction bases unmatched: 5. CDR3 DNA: TGTGCCAGCAGTGCTCGGCTAGCGGGATACAATGAGCAGTTCTTC. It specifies CASSARLAGYNEQFF.

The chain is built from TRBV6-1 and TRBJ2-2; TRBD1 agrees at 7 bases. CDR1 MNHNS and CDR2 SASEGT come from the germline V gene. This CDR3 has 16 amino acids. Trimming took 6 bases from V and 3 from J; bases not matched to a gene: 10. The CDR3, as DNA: TGTGCCAGCAGGGAAAATGACAGGGTTTACACCGGGGAGCTGTTTTTT. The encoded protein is CASRENDRVYTGELFF.

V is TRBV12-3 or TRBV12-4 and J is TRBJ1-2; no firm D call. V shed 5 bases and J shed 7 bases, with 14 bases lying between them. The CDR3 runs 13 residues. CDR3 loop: CASSSLLHSGYTF. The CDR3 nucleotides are TGTGCCAGCAGTAGCCTCCTCCATTCTGGCTACACCTTC.

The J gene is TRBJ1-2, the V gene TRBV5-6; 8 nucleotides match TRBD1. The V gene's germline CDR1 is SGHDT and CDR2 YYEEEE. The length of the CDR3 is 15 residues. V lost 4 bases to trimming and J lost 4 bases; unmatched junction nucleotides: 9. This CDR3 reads CASSPTGQAPYGYTF. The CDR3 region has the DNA TGTGCCAGCAGCCCTACGGGACAGGCCCCCTATGGCTACACCTTC.

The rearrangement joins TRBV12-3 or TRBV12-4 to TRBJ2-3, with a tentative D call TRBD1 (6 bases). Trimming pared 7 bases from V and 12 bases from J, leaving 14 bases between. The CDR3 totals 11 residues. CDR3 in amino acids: CASTPGGRQYF. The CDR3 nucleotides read TGTGCCAGCACCCCTGGGGGCCGTCAGTATTTT.

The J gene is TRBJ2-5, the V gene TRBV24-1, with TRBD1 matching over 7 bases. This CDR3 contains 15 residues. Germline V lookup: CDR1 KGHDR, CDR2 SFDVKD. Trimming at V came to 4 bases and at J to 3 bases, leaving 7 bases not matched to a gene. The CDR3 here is CATSEPGTEKETQYF. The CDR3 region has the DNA TGTGCCACCAGTGAACCCGGGACAGAAAAAGAGACCCAGTACTTC.

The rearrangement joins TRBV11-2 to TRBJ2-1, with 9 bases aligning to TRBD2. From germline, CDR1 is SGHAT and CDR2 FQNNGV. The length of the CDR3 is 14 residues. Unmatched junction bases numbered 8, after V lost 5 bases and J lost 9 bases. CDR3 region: CASSPGLAFPEQFF. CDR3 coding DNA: TGTGCCAGCAGCCCGGGACTAGCTTTCCCTGAGCAGTTCTTC.